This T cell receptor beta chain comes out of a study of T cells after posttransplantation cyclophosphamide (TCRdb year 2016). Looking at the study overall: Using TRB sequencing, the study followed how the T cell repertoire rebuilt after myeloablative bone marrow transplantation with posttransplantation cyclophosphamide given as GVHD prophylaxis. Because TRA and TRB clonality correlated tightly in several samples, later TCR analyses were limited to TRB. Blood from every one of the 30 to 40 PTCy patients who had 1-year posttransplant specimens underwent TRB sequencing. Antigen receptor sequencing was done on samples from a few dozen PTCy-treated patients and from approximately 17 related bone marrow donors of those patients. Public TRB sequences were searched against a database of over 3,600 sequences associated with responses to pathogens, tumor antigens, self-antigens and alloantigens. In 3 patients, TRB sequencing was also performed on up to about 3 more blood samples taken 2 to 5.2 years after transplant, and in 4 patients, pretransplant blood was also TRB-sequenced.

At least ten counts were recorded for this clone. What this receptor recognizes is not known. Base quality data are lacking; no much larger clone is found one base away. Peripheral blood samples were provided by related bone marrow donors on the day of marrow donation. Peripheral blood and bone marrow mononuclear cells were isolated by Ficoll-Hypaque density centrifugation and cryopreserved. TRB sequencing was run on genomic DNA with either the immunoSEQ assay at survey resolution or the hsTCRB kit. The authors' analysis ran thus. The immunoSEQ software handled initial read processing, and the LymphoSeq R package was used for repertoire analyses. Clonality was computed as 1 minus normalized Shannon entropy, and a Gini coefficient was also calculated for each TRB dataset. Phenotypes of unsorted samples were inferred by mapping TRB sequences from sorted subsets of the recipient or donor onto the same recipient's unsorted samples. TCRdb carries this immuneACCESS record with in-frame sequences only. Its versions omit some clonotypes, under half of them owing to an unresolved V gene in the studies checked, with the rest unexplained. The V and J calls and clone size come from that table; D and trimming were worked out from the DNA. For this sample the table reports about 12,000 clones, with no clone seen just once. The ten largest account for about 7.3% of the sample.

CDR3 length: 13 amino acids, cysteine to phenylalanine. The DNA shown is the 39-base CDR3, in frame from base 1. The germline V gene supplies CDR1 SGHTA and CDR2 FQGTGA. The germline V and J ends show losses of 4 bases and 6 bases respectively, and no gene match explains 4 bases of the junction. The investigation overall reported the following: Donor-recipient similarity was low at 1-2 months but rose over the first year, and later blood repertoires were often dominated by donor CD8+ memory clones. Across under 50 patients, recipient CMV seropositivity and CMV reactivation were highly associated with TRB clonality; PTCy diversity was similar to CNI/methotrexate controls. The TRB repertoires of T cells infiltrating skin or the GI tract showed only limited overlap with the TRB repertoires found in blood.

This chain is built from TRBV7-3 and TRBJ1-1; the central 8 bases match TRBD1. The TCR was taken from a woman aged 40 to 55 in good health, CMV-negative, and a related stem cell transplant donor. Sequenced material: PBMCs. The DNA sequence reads TGTGCCAGCAGCTCCAGGGGGCTCGCTGAAGCTTTCTTT. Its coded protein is CASSSRGLAEAFF.